The next 21 T cell receptor beta chains were all read from a single sample in a study of shared clonotypes between healthy human individuals. Repertoires were generated with immunoSEQ multiplex PCR, while TCRdb's copy carries only in-frame clones and drops some. Among about 1.1 million clones listed, about 72% were seen once. The sample consisted of memory CD4+ T cells from PBMCs. The subset is: CD45RA-negative fraction. Every receptor here comes from a man between 18 and 29 years old in good health. Some clones in this sample may be carry-over from other donors' samples.

V usage is TRBV4-3 and J usage is TRBJ1-4; D might be TRBD1 (5 bases). The CDR3 loop spans 16 amino acids. V was cut by 7 bases and J by 4 bases, with 19 bases left in between. Germline V gives CDR1 LGHNA, CDR2 YSLEER. The CDR3 spells CASTTIRGEGNEKLFF. DNA of the CDR3: TGCGCCAGCACCACGATCCGGGGCGAAGGTAATGAAAAACTGTTTTTT.

This clone has just a few counts. The gene calls are TRBV30 and TRBJ1-4, with 9 bases lining up with TRBD1. The V gene end was trimmed by 2 bases and the J gene end by 8 bases; junction bases not matched to a gene: 6. Germline values: CDR1 GTSNPN, CDR2 SVGIG (reference sequence). The CDR3 sequence is 14 residues long. Here the CDR3 reads CAWSNRGLGEKLFF. CDR3 in DNA: TGTGCCTGGAGTAACAGGGGGCTGGGGGAAAAACTGTTTTTT.

In nucleotides, the CDR3 is TGCGCCAGCAGCTTCCAGTCGTCTAGCACAGATACGCAGTATTTT. This translates into CASSFQSSSTDTQYF. The chain recombines TRBV5-1 with TRBJ2-3; no clear D. The CDR3 sequence is 15 residues long. From germline, CDR1 is SGHRS and CDR2 YFSETQ. Trimming pared 2 bases from V and 0 bases from J, leaving 10 bases between.

CDR3 nucleotide sequence: TGTGCCAGTAGTATCTACCGGGCCTACTCCTACAATGAGCAGTTCTTC. Amino acid sequence: CASSIYRAYSYNEQFF. The rearrangement joins TRBV19 to TRBJ2-1; the D is unclear. CDR1 LNHDA and CDR2 SQIVND come from the germline V gene (reference sequence). The V gene lost 3 bases and the J gene lost 0 bases, with 12 bases spanning the gap. CDR3 size: 16 residues. Complete variable domain (other parts from reference TRBV19 and TRBJ2-1): DGGITQSPKYLFRKEGQNVTLSCEQNLNHDAMYWYRQDPGQGLRLIYYSQIVNDFQKGDIAEGYSVSREKKESFPLTVTSAQKNPTAFYLCASSIYRAYSYNEQFFGPGTRLTVL.

About this clone: Distinct nucleotide sequences in the sample also encode this CDR3. The V call is TRBV9, the J call TRBJ2-1; D gene uncertain. Germline V gene sequence: CDR1 SGDLS, CDR2 YYNGEE. The CDR3 loop spans 16 amino acids. Trimming left V 0 bases short and J 0 bases short, with 10 bases between. Here the CDR3 reads CASSVDPGSSYNEQFF. In nucleotides, the CDR3 is TGTGCCAGCAGCGTAGACCCAGGAAGCTCCTACAATGAGCAGTTCTTC. Full variable domain (rest looked up from reference TRBV9 and TRBJ2-1): DSGVTQTPKHLITATGQRVTLRCSPRSGDLSVYWYQQSLDQGLQFLIQYYNGEERAKGNILERFSAQQFPDLHSELNLSSLELGDSALYFCASSVDPGSSYNEQFFGPGTRLTVL.

The V call is TRBV19, the J call TRBJ2-7; tentatively, D is TRBD1 or TRBD2 (6 bases each). The CDR3 loop spans 16 amino acids. Germline loops: CDR1 LNHDA, CDR2 SQIVND (reference sequence). Trimming cost V 2 bases and J 0 bases, with 14 bases left between them. This CDR3 reads CASSISRGVPSYEQYF. The CDR3 DNA reads TGTGCCAGTAGTATAAGTAGGGGGGTTCCCTCCTACGAGCAGTACTTC. Full variable domain (rest looked up from reference TRBV19 and TRBJ2-7): DGGITQSPKYLFRKEGQNVTLSCEQNLNHDAMYWYRQDPGQGLRLIYYSQIVNDFQKGDIAEGYSVSREKKESFPLTVTSAQKNPTAFYLCASSISRGVPSYEQYFGPGTRLTVT.

This rearrangement joins TRBV5-1 to TRBJ1-2, with no clear D. This CDR3 has 12 residues. CDR1 and CDR2 from the germline V gene are SGHRS and YFSETQ. V gave up 5 bases and J gave up 0 bases, with 5 bases separating them. The CDR3 spells CASSSSNYGYTF. DNA for the CDR3: TGCGCCAGCAGTTCTTCTAACTATGGCTACACCTTC.

A single count supports this clone. The J gene is TRBJ1-3, the V gene TRBV11-3, with no clear D. Trimming removed 1 base from V and 0 bases from J, with 4 bases in between. Germline V gene sequence: CDR1 SGHNT, CDR2 YENEEA. This CDR3 has 14 residues. CDR3 in amino acids: CASSLGVSGNTIYF. The CDR3 bases are TGTGCCAGCAGCTTAGGAGTCTCTGGAAACACCATATATTTT. Based on the CDR3 plus reference TRBV11-3 and TRBJ1-3, the full variable domain is EAGVVQSPRYKIIEKKQPVAFWCNPISGHNTLYWYLQNLGQGPELLIRYENEEAVDDSQLPKDRFSAERLKGVDSTLKIQPAELGDSAVYLCASSLGVSGNTIYFGEGSWLTVV.

The chain combines TRBV19 with TRBJ1-3; D might be TRBD1 (5 bases). Germline lookup yields CDR1 LNHDA and CDR2 SQIVND (reference sequence). The CDR3 loop spans 14 amino acids. V dropped 7 bases and J dropped 0 bases, with 10 bases sitting between them. CDR3 in amino acids: CASKAGYSGNTIYF. In nucleotides, the CDR3 is TGTGCCAGTAAGGCAGGGTACTCTGGAAACACCATATATTTT.

The chain employs TRBV28 and TRBJ1-4; 11 bases match TRBD1. This CDR3 has 20 residues. V lost 4 bases to trimming and J lost 1 base; unmatched junction nucleotides: 14. The germline gives CDR1 MDHEN, CDR2 SYDVKM. The CDR3 sequence: CASSSPSGGGQGGTNEKLFF. The CDR3 nucleotides read TGTGCCAGCAGTTCCCCATCCGGAGGGGGACAGGGGGGAACTAATGAAAAACTGTTTTTT.

This clone was found a few times. This rearrangement joins TRBV11-2 to TRBJ1-5; D possibly corresponds to TRBD1 (6 bases). Germline lookup yields CDR1 SGHAT and CDR2 FQNNGV. Trimming removed 2 bases from V and 6 bases from J, with 11 bases in between. The CDR3 contains 14 residues. The CDR3 nucleotides read TGTGCCAGCAGCTTAACGGGGGGCCCTCAGCCCCAGCATTTT. Translated: CASSLTGGPQPQHF. The variable domain in full, completed from reference TRBV11-2 and TRBJ1-5, reads EAGVAQSPRYKIIEKRQSVAFWCNPISGHATLYWYQQILGQGPKLLIQFQNNGVVDDSQLPKDRFSAERLKGVDSTLKIQPAKLEDSAVYLCASSLTGGPQPQHFGDGTRLSIL.

The genes are TRBV6-5 and TRBJ2-7; possible D gene TRBD1, 6 bases. Trimming shortened V by 0 bases and J by 0 bases, and 9 bases separated the two germline ends. The CDR3 runs to 15 residues. Germline V gene sequence: CDR1 MNHEY, CDR2 SVGAGI. The CDR3 loop reads CASSYSQGSSYEQYF. The CDR3 DNA sequence: TGTGCCAGCAGTTACTCACAGGGAAGCTCCTACGAGCAGTACTTC.

This chain links TRBV28 with TRBJ2-7, with TRBD2 matching 8 bases. V lost 6 bases to trimming and J lost 4 bases; unmatched junction nucleotides: 11. CDR3 length: 15 residues. Per germline, CDR1 MDHEN and CDR2 SYDVKM. The CDR3 loop is CASSRGASGQYEQYF. CDR3 sequence (DNA): TGTGCCAGCAGCCGGGGGGCTAGCGGGCAATACGAGCAGTACTTC.

The chain employs TRBV7-2 and TRBJ2-3, with 7 nucleotides matching TRBD2. There are 15 residues in the CDR3. Germline CDR1 reads SGHTA; CDR2 reads FQGNSA. V dropped 2 bases and J dropped 6; count of bases not matched to a gene: 8. CDR3 residues: CASSLRAGEADTQYF. DNA for the CDR3: TGTGCCAGCAGCTTAAGGGCGGGAGAGGCGGATACGCAGTATTTT.

This sequence joins TRBV30 and TRBJ2-3; 8 nucleotides line up with TRBD1. The CDR3 has 15 amino acids. With V trimmed by 1 base and J by 3 bases, 6 bases remained unmatched. Germline V gene sequence: CDR1 GTSNPN, CDR2 SVGIG (reference sequence). DNA of the CDR3: TGTGCCTGGAGTGCCGGGACAGGCAGTACAGATACGCAGTATTTT. Its protein product is CAWSAGTGSTDTQYF.

V gene TRBV2 combines with J gene TRBJ1-5; TRBD1 matches at 8 bases. Germline-derived CDR1 and CDR2 are SNHLY and FYNNEI. The CDR3 length is 14 residues. V was pared by 8 bases and J by 4 bases, with 7 bases of the junction left unmatched. The CDR3 spells CASAQTGENQPQHF. The CDR3 nucleotides read TGTGCCAGCGCTCAGACAGGGGAGAATCAGCCCCAGCATTTT.

This clone appeared once. The CDR3: CASSRYYEQYF. The CDR3 bases are TGTGCCAGCAGCCGTTACTACGAGCAGTACTTC. J is TRBJ2-7 and V is TRBV5-4, with D uncertain. Trimming stripped 4 bases from V and 3 bases from J, with 5 bases between. CDR1 SGHNT and CDR2 YYREEE come from the germline V gene (reference sequence). This CDR3 is 11 amino acids long.

The chain links TRBV19 to TRBJ1-5; D is possibly TRBD1 (5 bases). The CDR3 is 15 residues long. Germline V gives CDR1 LNHDA, CDR2 SQIVND (reference sequence). Between the trimmed V and J ends, which lost 3 bases and 4 bases, there was a span of 13 bases. This CDR3 is CASSILRDFNQPQHF. The CDR3 nucleotides are TGTGCCAGTAGTATTCTCAGGGACTTTAATCAGCCCCAGCATTTT.

The chain has TRBV10-1 and TRBJ2-2, with 12 positions matching TRBD1. CDR3 length: 15 amino acids. With V trimmed by 5 bases and J by 5 bases, 3 bases remained unmatched. Per germline, CDR1 WNHNN and CDR2 SYGVQD (reference sequence). In nucleotides, the CDR3 is TGCGCCAGCAGTTGGGACAGGGGGCTTACCGGGGAGCTGTTTTTT. Residues: CASSWDRGLTGELFF.

This clone showed up many times. The chain employs TRBV11-2 and TRBJ2-2, with D unclear. CDR1 SGHAT and CDR2 FQNNGV come from the germline V gene. This CDR3 comprises 15 residues. The V gene lost 3 bases and the J gene lost 7 bases, with 15 bases spanning the gap. CDR3 loop: CASSFHTNLGGELFF. CDR3 bases: TGTGCCAGCAGCTTTCACACCAACTTAGGCGGGGAGCTGTTTTTT. Supplemented by reference TRBV11-2 and TRBJ2-2, the full variable domain reads EAGVAQSPRYKIIEKRQSVAFWCNPISGHATLYWYQQILGQGPKLLIQFQNNGVVDDSQLPKDRFSAERLKGVDSTLKIQPAKLEDSAVYLCASSFHTNLGGELFFGEGSRLTVL.

This clone was detected only once. The chain couples TRBV18 to TRBJ1-5; D uncertain. V was shortened by 3 bases and J by 6 bases, with 12 bases between the two germline ends. The length of the CDR3 is 14 residues. CDR1 KGHSH and CDR2 LQKENI come from the germline V gene. The CDR3 DNA reads as TGTGCCAGCTCACCTGAATACATTGGTCAGCCCCAGCATTTT. Protein sequence: CASSPEYIGQPQHF.